This is a list of T cell receptor beta chains from one sample in a study of T cell responses to AZD1222 COVID-19 vaccine. TCRdb's copy holds only in-frame clones and misses some; the assay was immunoSEQ multiplex PCR. The profile shows some 180,000 clones, approximately 90% of them singletons. Sequencing was performed on peripheral blood, taken 28 days after the second AZD1222 dose. These receptor sequences come from an adult who received the AZD1222 COVID-19 vaccine. CDR3s include the opening cysteine and the closing phenylalanine or tryptophan. D genes are given only for firm matches.

TRBJ2-4 | TRBD1 | 15 | TRBV9 | TGTGCCAGCAGCGCCGACAGGGGCGGGACAAACATTCAGTACTTC | CASSADRGGTNIQYF
TRBJ2-3 | TRBD2 | 15 | TRBV3-1/TRBV3-2 | TGTGCCAGCAGCCAAGTCTGGACTAGCTCAGATACGCAGTATTTT | CASSQVWTSSDTQYF
TRBJ1-6 | - | 15 | TRBV18 | TGTGCCAGCTCACGCGACGGACATAATAATTCACCCCTCCACTTT | CASSRDGHNNSPLHF
TRBJ1-2 | - | 14 | TRBV5-1 | TGCGCCAGCAGCTTGTTAGGCAGGAACTATGGCTACACCTTC | CASSLLGRNYGYTF
TRBJ1-1 | TRBD1 | 16 | TRBV5-1 | TGCGCCAGCAGCTTGGGACAGGGGGCGGTGAACACTGAAGCTTTCTTT | CASSLGQGAVNTEAFF
TRBJ2-3 | TRBD2 | 16 | TRBV7-3 | TGTGCCAGCAGCTTAATGGCTAGCGGGAGCATTAATACGCAGTATTTT | CASSLMASGSINTQYF
TRBJ2-1 | TRBD2 | 14 | TRBV7-9 | TGTGCCAGCAGCCCCCGGACTAGCCCCAATGAGCAGTTCTTC | CASSPRTSPNEQFF
TRBJ2-5 | - | 19 | TRBV27 | TGTGCCAGCAGTTCCCTCCCCGACAGTGCCAGCTCTCCTTGGGGGACCCAGTACTTC | CASSSLPDSASSPWGTQYF
TRBJ2-2 | - | 15 | TRBV15 | TGTGCCACCAGCAGAGATCGAGGGTGGACCGGGGAGCTGTTTTTT | CATSRDRGWTGELFF
TRBJ1-2 | TRBD1 | 16 | TRBV7-2 | TGTGCCAGCAGCTTAGTTCCAGGGGGCTCTCTAGGTGGCTACACCTTC | CASSLVPGGSLGGYTF
TRBJ2-5 | - | 11 | TRBV20-1 | TGCAGTGCTAGTAAAGCAGAGACCCAGTACTTC | CSASKAETQYF
TRBJ2-2 | - | 13 | TRBV2 | TGTGCCAGCATGGCTGCGAACACCGGGGAGCTGTTTTTT | CASMAANTGELFF
TRBJ2-7 | TRBD1 | 16 | TRBV6-6 | TGTGCCAGCACCTACGTTGGTGGCAGGGGGATCTACGAGCAGTACTTC | CASTYVGGRGIYEQYF
TRBJ1-1 | TRBD1 | 16 | TRBV4-1 | TGCGCCAGCAGCCTTGGACAGGGGGCGTTGAAGACTGAAGCTTTCTTT | CASSLGQGALKTEAFF
TRBJ1-5 | - | 12 | TRBV27 | TGTGCCAGCAGTCGGGGAAATCAGCCCCAGCATTTT | CASSRGNQPQHF
TRBJ1-1 | - | 22 | TRBV10-3 | TGTGCCATCAGTGAGTCGACGATAAGGTTGAGGAGGGTGGGGGGCCTTCGCACTGAAGCTTTCTTT | CAISESTIRLRRVGGLRTEAFF
TRBJ2-5 | - | 15 | TRBV18 | TGTGCCAGCTCACCAGATTACAGCTACCAAGAGACCCAGTACTTC | CASSPDYSYQETQYF
TRBJ1-2 | - | 13 | TRBV6-5 | TGTGCCAGCAGCCTATTACTGGACTATGGCTACACCTTC | CASSLLLDYGYTF
TRBJ1-4 | - | 15 | TRBV19 | TGTGCCAGTAGTATAGTAATCGGACTTAATGAAAAACTGTTTTTT | CASSIVIGLNEKLFF
TRBJ2-7 | - | 15 | TRBV6-6 | TGTGCCAGCAGGGCCATGGGGGAGAGGGCCTACGAGCAGTACTTC | CASRAMGERAYEQYF
TRBJ1-1 | - | 16 | TRBV5-1 | TGCGCCAGCAGCAGGGACGGTGGCTTGGGGGACACTGAAGCTTTCTTT | CASSRDGGLGDTEAFF
TRBJ1-2 | - | 14 | TRBV6-1 | TGTGCCAGCAGTGGGTCCAGTATCAACTATGGCTACACCTTC | CASSGSSINYGYTF